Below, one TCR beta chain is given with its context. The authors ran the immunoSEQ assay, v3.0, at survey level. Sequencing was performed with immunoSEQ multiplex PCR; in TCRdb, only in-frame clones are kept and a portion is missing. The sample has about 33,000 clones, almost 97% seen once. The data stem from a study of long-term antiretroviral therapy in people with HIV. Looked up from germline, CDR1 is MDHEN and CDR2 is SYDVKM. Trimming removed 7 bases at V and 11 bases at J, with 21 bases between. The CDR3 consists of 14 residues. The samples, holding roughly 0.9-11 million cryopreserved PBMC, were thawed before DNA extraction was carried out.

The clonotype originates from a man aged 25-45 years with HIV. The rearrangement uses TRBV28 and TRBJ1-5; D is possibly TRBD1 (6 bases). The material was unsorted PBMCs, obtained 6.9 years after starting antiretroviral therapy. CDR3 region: CASITQGSELTQHF. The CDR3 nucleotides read TGTGCCAGCATTACCCAGGGGAGCGAGCTGACCCAGCATTTT.